Described below is a single TCR beta chain sequence and its context. This sample was included in a study of T cell responses to AZD1222 COVID-19 vaccine. Generated by immunoSEQ multiplex PCR, the TCRdb table keeps only in-frame clones and is missing some. The sample shows approximately 150,000 clones, approximately 90% of them seen only once. The TCR originated in an adult in good health. Material: peripheral blood, obtained on day 0 of AZD1222 vaccination.

CDR3 protein: CASSERGGRDNEQFF. CDR3 DNA: TGTGCCAGCTCCGAGCGGGGGGGCCGAGACAATGAGCAGTTCTTC. The chain couples TRBV6-5 to TRBJ2-1; 10 bases match TRBD2. Germline lookup yields CDR1 MNHEY and CDR2 SVGAGI. This CDR3 has 15 amino acids. Losses at the gene ends were 8 bases for V and 5 bases for J; bases not matched to a gene: 9.